This TCR beta chain was recorded in a study of OX40 agonist ivuxolimab in advanced cancers. Study-level background: Ivuxolimab is an agonistic anti-OX40 (CD134) antibody, and patients were treated with it. Earlier treatment with anti-PD-1, anti-PD-L1 or anti-CTLA-4 was permitted, and 30% to 40% had received some. Participants, around 80% male, averaged around 64 years of age, ranging from about 23 to 90.

CDR3 length: 14 amino acids. V was trimmed by 6 bases and J by 0 bases, leaving 9 bases between them. Germline loops: CDR1 MNHNS, CDR2 SASEGT. This clone ranks as medium-sized (0.01 to 0.1%). The antigen remains undetermined. The protocol was immunoSEQ multiplex PCR, while the TCRdb copy is restricted to in-frame clones and leaves out a portion. The sample includes 30,000 to 40,000 clones, about nine tenths of them seen just once. The study's findings and limits: CD4+ and CD8+ blood T cells expanded clonally by week 6 at 0.1 to 3.0 mg/kg.

This chain joins TRBV6-1 and TRBJ1-3; D is unclear. The sample consisted of CD4+ or CD8+ T cells sorted from blood, taken in a trial of the OX40 agonist ivuxolimab. This TCR came from an adult with an advanced solid tumor such as melanoma, head and neck, liver or kidney cancer. DNA of the CDR3: TGTGCCAGCAGCGTGACGGCCTCTGGAAACACCATATATTTT. It yields the protein CASSVTASGNTIYF.